These 6 T cell receptor beta chains were sequenced from one sample in a study of blood T cell repertoires in COVID-19. Here immunoSEQ multiplex PCR was the method, and the copy in TCRdb shows in-frame clones only, minus some. In the table there are about 99,000 clones, roughly nine tenths of which are singletons. Sequenced sample: peripheral blood. These receptors all stem from a human donor in a cohort sampled during active COVID-19.

CDR3 nucleotide sequence: TGTGCCAGTAGTATGGACCCGGGGATGAACACTGAAGCTTTCTTT. It specifies CASSMDPGMNTEAFF. The chain couples TRBV19 to TRBJ1-1; D is undetermined. CDR3 length: 15 residues. The germline gives CDR1 LNHDA, CDR2 SQIVND (reference sequence). V dropped 3 bases and J dropped 0 bases, with 11 bases sitting between them.

With respect to this clone: A much larger clone sits a single nucleotide away, making a read error possible. The chain is built from TRBV12-3 or TRBV12-4 and TRBJ2-7; TRBD1 aligns across 8 bases. The CDR3 contains 12 residues. The V gene end was trimmed by 6 bases and the J gene end by 4 bases; junction bases not matched to a gene: 2. In DNA form, the CDR3 reads TGTGCCAGCAGCCGACAGGGGTACGAGCAGTACTTC. Translated: CASSRQGYEQYF.

This chain links TRBV6-5 with TRBJ1-1, with 7 bases aligning to TRBD1. The V and J ends lost 10 bases and 4 bases, in that order; junction bases with no gene match: 12. The CDR3 runs 14 residues. Germline-derived CDR1 and CDR2 are MNHEY and SVGAGI. This CDR3 is CATTDRASSTEAFF. Written as DNA, the CDR3 is TGTGCCACCACAGACAGGGCGAGTTCCACTGAAGCTTTCTTT.

The chain joins TRBV5-1 to TRBJ1-2, with D uncertain. CDR3 length: 11 residues. Germline V gives CDR1 SGHRS, CDR2 YFSETQ. V was clipped by 0 bases and J by 10 bases, with 7 bases between them. CDR3 DNA sequence: TGCGCCAGCAGCTTGGGTCCGGTCTACACCTTC. Protein product: CASSLGPVYTF.

The chain combines TRBV11-2 with TRBJ2-7; 8 nucleotides align to TRBD1. Germline V gene sequence: CDR1 SGHAT, CDR2 FQNNGV. The CDR3 length is 17 residues. J was trimmed by 2 bases and V by 4 bases; bases with no gene match: 13. The CDR3 nucleotides read TGTGCCAGCAGCTCCAGCCTCGGACAGGGCCCTACCTACGAGCAGTACTTC. Its translation is CASSSSLGQGPTYEQYF.

This clone has only one observation. The chain is built from TRBV13 and TRBJ1-1; D not certain. The V end was cut by 1 base, the J end by 4 bases, with 7 bases between. Germline assignment: CDR1 PRHDT and CDR2 FYEKMQ (reference sequence). This CDR3 has 13 residues. The chain's CDR3 is CASSLAETTEAFF. In DNA, the CDR3 is TGTGCCAGCAGCTTAGCAGAAACCACTGAAGCTTTCTTT.